The entry below gives a single T cell receptor (beta chain) sequence along with its context. These data come from a study of blood T cell repertoires in COVID-19. Whole-study context: Samples taken during acute and convalescent COVID-19 were collected in the United States, Italy and Spain. PBMCs, B-cell-depleted T cells, or T cells were the source of the cDNA or gDNA that made up the material.

The Seattle patients, enrolled during active infection, were followed longitudinally. From germline, CDR1 is MNHNY and CDR2 SVGAGI (reference sequence). The CDR3 has 15 residues. V dropped 6 bases and J dropped 1 base, with 15 bases sitting between them. In the source study's methods: Reference gene primers were amplified, and this amplification served to estimate nucleated cell counts. Clones were read by immunoSEQ multiplex PCR, and TCRdb kept only the in-frame ones, dropping some. For V, J and clone size, that table is used; D and trimming come from the DNA. In the table there are 70,000 to 95,000 clones, roughly 90% of which are singletons.

The specimen sequenced was peripheral blood. This clonotype was obtained from a man over 45 with COVID-19, enrolled during active disease. The V call is TRBV6-6, the J call TRBJ1-2; the D is unclear. Here the CDR3 DNA reads TGTGCCAGCAGCCGCGACGGACTGATTAACTATGGCTACACCTTC. Residues: CASSRDGLINYGYTF.